This is a list of T cell receptor beta chains from one sample in a study of persistence of HIV-infected CD4 T cells. Their recognized antigens are unknown. Produced via immunoSEQ multiplex PCR; TCRdb's table is partial and in-frame only. The sample includes tens of thousands of clones, 88% seen only once; the top ten take under 0.55%. The source material was CD4+ T cells sorted from PBMCs after approximately 19-hour stimulation, sampled from a patient who received antiretroviral therapy. These TCRs come from an adult woman with HIV who was CMV-seropositive. The CDR3 runs from the conserved cysteine through the conserved F or W. A D gene is named only where the DNA matches it firmly. A row's size may be missing; if present it is once, few, many or a size class.

CDR3nt,CDR3aa,abundance,d_gene,v_gene,j_gene
TGTGCCAGCAGCGTAGCTTCGGGGGGGCTAGGTGGAGAGACCCAGTACTTC,CASSVASGGLGGETQYF,-,TRBD2,TRBV9,TRBJ2-5
TGTGCCAGCAGCCCTGACAGGGCCACTGAAGCTTTCTTT,CASSPDRATEAFF,-,TRBD1,TRBV3-1/TRBV3-2,TRBJ1-1
TGTGCCAGTATAAAAGACAGGGGGATGAACACTGAAGCTTTCTTT,CASIKDRGMNTEAFF,-,TRBD1,TRBV19,TRBJ1-1
TGCGCCAGCGGGCCTGAAAGTCTGGGCAATGAGCAGTTCTTC,CASGPESLGNEQFF,-,-,TRBV5-1,TRBJ2-1
TGCAGTGCTAGAAGGGAGAACATTCAGTACTTC,CSARRENIQYF,-,-,TRBV20-1,TRBJ2-4
TGCGCCAGCAGTACAGGGGATATGAACACTGAAGCTTTCTTT,CASSTGDMNTEAFF,-,TRBD1,TRBV5-1,TRBJ1-1
TGTGCCTGGAGTGTCGAGGACAGGGGTCCCTACGAGCAGTACTTC,CAWSVEDRGPYEQYF,-,TRBD1,TRBV30,TRBJ2-7
TGTGCCAGCAGCTTGAGTTCCAGCGGGGGACAAGAGACCCAGTACTTC,CASSLSSSGGQETQYF,once,TRBD2,TRBV7-2,TRBJ2-5
TGTGCCAGCAGTGGACTAGCGGAGAGATACAATGAGCAGTTCTTC,CASSGLAERYNEQFF,once,TRBD2,TRBV27,TRBJ2-1
TGTGCCATCAGTGAGTCGGGGGGGCAGGGGACTATAGGAGCTTTCTTT,CAISESGGQGTIGAFF,-,-,TRBV10-3,TRBJ1-1
TGTGCCAGCAGCCCGGGACTAGCGGGGGCGAATGAGCAGTTCTTC,CASSPGLAGANEQFF,-,TRBD2,TRBV7-7,TRBJ2-1
TGTGCCATAGGGACGGGGAACCCCCAGCATTTT,CAIGTGNPQHF,-,-,TRBV10-3,TRBJ1-5
TGCGCCAGCAGCCAAGACGGCAGGTTTGGGGCAGGCCATAGCACAGATACGCAGTATTTT,CASSQDGRFGAGHSTDTQYF,-,-,TRBV4-1,TRBJ2-3
TGTGCCAGCAGCTTAGCAGGGGACCATCAGCCCCAGCATTTT,CASSLAGDHQPQHF,few,-,TRBV7-9,TRBJ1-5
TGTGCCAGTAGTATTAGGTGGGGGGGGAAGACAGATACGCAGTATTTT,CASSIRWGGKTDTQYF,-,TRBD2,TRBV19,TRBJ2-3
TGCAGCGTTTATCAGGGAAAGTATGGCTACACCTTC,CSVYQGKYGYTF,-,-,TRBV29-1,TRBJ1-2
TGTGCCAGCAGCCCCGATCCTTCTGGGGCCAACGTCCTGACTTTC,CASSPDPSGANVLTF,-,-,TRBV9,TRBJ2-6
TGTGCCAGCCGACGACAGGGGCAGCAAGCTTTCTTT,CASRRQGQQAFF,-,TRBD1,TRBV2,TRBJ1-1
TGCGCCAGCAGCATACAGGGGGCTGTCACTGAAGCTTTCTTT,CASSIQGAVTEAFF,-,TRBD1,TRBV5-1,TRBJ1-1
TGTGCCAGCAGCACCGGGACAGGGGGGCAGCCCCAGCATTTT,CASSTGTGGQPQHF,-,TRBD1,TRBV3-1/TRBV3-2,TRBJ1-5
TGCGCCAGCAGCCAAGATAAGGAAGGGGCCAATAACTATGGCTACACCTTC,CASSQDKEGANNYGYTF,-,-,TRBV4-1,TRBJ1-2
TGTGCCAGCAGCACAAGGTTGGGACAGGACTATGGCTACACCTTC,CASSTRLGQDYGYTF,-,TRBD1,TRBV5-6,TRBJ1-2
TGTGCCAGCAGCCCACTAGGACAGCCCCAGCATTTT,CASSPLGQPQHF,-,-,TRBV7-8,TRBJ1-5
TGTGCCAGCAGCTCCGAAGGACAGGATAATCAGCCCCAGCATTTT,CASSSEGQDNQPQHF,-,TRBD1,TRBV7-9,TRBJ1-5
TGTGCCAGCAGTCCAGGGTCCAAGGATCAGCCCCAGCATTTT,CASSPGSKDQPQHF,-,-,TRBV6-5,TRBJ1-5
TGTGCCAGCAGTGAATACGCGGGGGGGCACAATGAGCAGTTCTTC,CASSEYAGGHNEQFF,-,TRBD2,TRBV6-1,TRBJ2-1
TGTGCCAGCAGTGAAGCGCCTATGGTACCGAACTTT,CASSEAPMVPNF,once,-,TRBV6-1,TRBJ1-6
TGTGCCAGCAGCGGGCGACAGGGAGCCTACGAGCAGTACTTC,CASSGRQGAYEQYF,few,TRBD1,TRBV6-6,TRBJ2-7
TGTGCCAGCTCCGGGAGACAGGGGGGGAACACCGGGGAGCTGTTTTTT,CASSGRQGGNTGELFF,-,TRBD1,TRBV7-3,TRBJ2-2
TGCAGCGTTGGGTCCGATCTTGAGCAGTTCTTC,CSVGSDLEQFF,-,-,TRBV29-1,TRBJ2-1
TGTGCCAGCAGTTACAGAGGGGGCATGATCGATACGCAGTATTTT,CASSYRGGMIDTQYF,-,TRBD1,TRBV6-5,TRBJ2-3
TGTGCCCTTATTTTACCTTTCACGGGTAACTATGGCTACACCTTC,CALILPFTGNYGYTF,-,-,TRBV30,TRBJ1-2
TGTGCCAGCAGTGAAGGTGGGGACAGGGGGCTTGGGGAGACCCAGTACTTC,CASSEGGDRGLGETQYF,-,TRBD1,TRBV2,TRBJ2-5
TGTGCCAGTAGTCCACAGGGGTCGAGGACTGAAGCTTTCTTT,CASSPQGSRTEAFF,once,TRBD1,TRBV19,TRBJ1-1
TGCAGCGAGACAGGGTTGAGCGGCTACACCTTC,CSETGLSGYTF,-,TRBD1,TRBV29-1,TRBJ1-2
TGTGCCAGCACCCCCCTTAGTTCCGGAAACACCATATATTTT,CASTPLSSGNTIYF,-,-,TRBV3-1/TRBV3-2,TRBJ1-3
TGTGCCAGCAGCTTGGACCCTCGAGGAGGGGAGACCCAGTACTTC,CASSLDPRGGETQYF,-,-,TRBV5-4,TRBJ2-5
TGTGCCAGCAGAGACCAGAGGGGGTTGGGATACAATGAGCAGTTCTTC,CASRDQRGLGYNEQFF,-,-,TRBV11-1,TRBJ2-1
TGTGCCAGCAGTTCGGGACAGCCCTATGGCTACACCTTC,CASSSGQPYGYTF,-,TRBD1,TRBV5-4,TRBJ1-2
TGTGCCAGCAGCTTAGTTAGGAGGAGCTCCTACGAGCAGTACTTC,CASSLVRRSSYEQYF,-,-,TRBV7-2,TRBJ2-7
TGTGCCAGCACCCAGGGACAGGCCACTGAAGCTTTCTTT,CASTQGQATEAFF,once,TRBD1,TRBV2,TRBJ1-1
TGTGCCAGCAGTCCTTCGGCCTTAAACATTCAGTACTTC,CASSPSALNIQYF,-,-,TRBV28,TRBJ2-4
TGTGCCTGGGACTCGTGGACAGGGAGAACTTCTGGAAACACCATATATTTT,CAWDSWTGRTSGNTIYF,-,TRBD1,TRBV30,TRBJ1-3
TGTGCCAGCAGTTTTGACAGGGTAACCATAGGATCACCCCTCCACTTT,CASSFDRVTIGSPLHF,-,TRBD1,TRBV5-5,TRBJ1-6
TGTGCCAGCAGTTGGGTGGACACTGAAGCTTTCTTT,CASSWVDTEAFF,-,-,TRBV2,TRBJ1-1
TGTGCCACCAGTGATCTTAGCGGGGGGGCCCCAGATACGCAGTATTTT,CATSDLSGGAPDTQYF,-,TRBD2,TRBV24-1,TRBJ2-3
TGTGCCAGCAGCGGGAGACTAGCGGGGGTGGGGGAGCTGTTTTTT,CASSGRLAGVGELFF,-,TRBD2,TRBV7-2,TRBJ2-2
TGTGCCAGCAGCGCGGGAGGGACTCAGGACGAGCAGTTCTTC,CASSAGGTQDEQFF,-,TRBD2,TRBV7-8,TRBJ2-1
TGTGCCAGCAGTTTCACAGGTGATAACTATGGCTACACCTTC,CASSFTGDNYGYTF,-,-,TRBV27,TRBJ1-2
TGCAGCGCCTGGACAAGGAATCAAGGCTACACCTTC,CSAWTRNQGYTF,-,-,TRBV29-1,TRBJ1-2
TGTGCCAGCACCTACAGTGTGCGGCACACCGGGGAGCTGTTTTTT,CASTYSVRHTGELFF,-,-,TRBV27,TRBJ2-2
TGTGCCAGCAGCTTGGAAGTATGGCAGCCACAGGCCGGAAACACCATATATTTT,CASSLEVWQPQAGNTIYF,-,-,TRBV5-5,TRBJ1-3
TGTGCCAGCAGTTCCAAGGGGAACACTGAAGCTTTCTTT,CASSSKGNTEAFF,once,-,TRBV5-5,TRBJ1-1
TGTGCCAGCAGCTTAGGGACTAGAGCCTACACCGGGGAGCTGTTTTTT,CASSLGTRAYTGELFF,-,TRBD2,TRBV7-6,TRBJ2-2
TGCGCCAGCAGTGAACTGCCGAGGGGTACCGGGGAGCTGTTTTTT,CASSELPRGTGELFF,few,-,TRBV10-1,TRBJ2-2
TGTGCCAGCAGACCTATCAACCCCGGACAGGGGGGTCAGCCCCAGCATTTT,CASRPINPGQGGQPQHF,-,TRBD1,TRBV28,TRBJ1-5
TGCGCCAGCAGCCGGGACAGGGGTCCTTCACCCCTCCACTTT,CASSRDRGPSPLHF,-,TRBD1,TRBV5-1,TRBJ1-6
TGTGCCAGTAGTATAAAAGGGAACACTGAAGCTTTCTTT,CASSIKGNTEAFF,once,-,TRBV19,TRBJ1-1
TGTGCCAGTAGTGGTACTAGCGGGGGGGCCCCACACACAGATACGCAGTATTTT,CASSGTSGGAPHTDTQYF,-,TRBD2,TRBV19,TRBJ2-3